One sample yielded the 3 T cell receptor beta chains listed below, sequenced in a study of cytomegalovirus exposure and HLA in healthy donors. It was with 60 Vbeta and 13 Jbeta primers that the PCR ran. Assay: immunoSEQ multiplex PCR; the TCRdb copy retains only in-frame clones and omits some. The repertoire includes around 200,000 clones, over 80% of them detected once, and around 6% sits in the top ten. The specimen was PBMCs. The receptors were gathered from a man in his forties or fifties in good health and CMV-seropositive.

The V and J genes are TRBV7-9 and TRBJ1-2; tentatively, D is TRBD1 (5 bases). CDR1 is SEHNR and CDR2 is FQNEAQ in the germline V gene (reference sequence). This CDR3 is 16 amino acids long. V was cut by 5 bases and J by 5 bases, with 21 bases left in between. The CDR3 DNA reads TGTGCCAGCAGCCATCAGACAGATCAGGGATTTTATGGCTACACCTTC. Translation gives CASSHQTDQGFYGYTF.

CDR3 amino acids: CASSQEGLQFF. The CDR3 DNA follows: TGTGCCAGCAGCCAAGAAGGACTCCAGTTCTTC. The V call is TRBV14, the J call TRBJ2-1; a possible D gene is TRBD2 (5 bases). The V and J ends lost 0 bases and 13 bases respectively, with 7 bases between them. The CDR3 loop spans 11 amino acids. Germline V gives CDR1 SGHDN, CDR2 FVKESK.

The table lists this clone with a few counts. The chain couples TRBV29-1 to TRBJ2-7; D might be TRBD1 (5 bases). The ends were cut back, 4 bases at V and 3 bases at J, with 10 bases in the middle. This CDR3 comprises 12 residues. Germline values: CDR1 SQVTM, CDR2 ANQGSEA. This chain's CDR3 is CSVADSRYEQYV. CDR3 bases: TGCAGCGTTGCCGACAGCCGCTACGAGCAGTACGTC.